Each of the 7 T cell receptor beta chains below was sequenced from the same sample in a study of vaccination effects on CD4 cells after COVID-19. Their antigens are not known. Sequenced by immunoSEQ multiplex PCR; TCRdb stores in-frame clones only, minus some. The sample yields 11,000 to 15,000 clones, around 84% seen once. Expansion with viral peptide pools was applied to antigen-specific CD4+ T cells by the ViraFEST assay prior to sequencing. The culture ran for 10 days, and then CD4+ T cells were isolated. SARS-CoV-2 infection was confirmed by PCR in the person between March and December 2020. The participants, recipients of two vaccine doses, got either BNT162b2 or mRNA-1273. Sequencing was performed on CD4+ T cells from PBMCs cultured with HCoV-NL63 spike peptides, taken after COVID-19 vaccination. The receptors were gathered from a human donor who had a prior SARS-CoV-2 infection.

The CDR3 sequence is CASRSWAGELFF. The CDR3 coding sequence is TGTGCCAGCAGGAGTTGGGCCGGGGAGCTGTTTTTT. V and J are TRBV6-5 and TRBJ2-2, with D unclear. Germline lookup yields CDR1 MNHEY and CDR2 SVGAGI. The V and J ends lost 6 bases and 6 bases respectively, with 8 bases between them. CDR3 length: 12 amino acids.

This chain connects TRBV9 to TRBJ1-2; D is perhaps TRBD1 (5 bases). The CDR3 is 14 residues long. CDR1 is SGDLS and CDR2 is YYNGEE in the germline V gene. Trimming shortened V by 0 bases and J by 4 bases, and 10 bases separated the two germline ends. Written as DNA, the CDR3 is TGTGCCAGCAGCGTAGCAGGGAGTTTCTATGGCTACACCTTC. Its protein is CASSVAGSFYGYTF. Using reference TRBV9 and TRBJ1-2 for the parts outside the CDR3, the full variable domain is DSGVTQTPKHLITATGQRVTLRCSPRSGDLSVYWYQQSLDQGLQFLIQYYNGEERAKGNILERFSAQQFPDLHSELNLSSLELGDSALYFCASSVAGSFYGYTFGSGTRLTVV.

For this clone: One junction end does not reproduce the germline sequence, and a read error may be involved. This chain joins TRBV12-3 or TRBV12-4 and TRBJ1-1, with D possibly TRBD1 on 5 matching bases. CDR3 length equals 12 residues. As DNA, the CDR3 is TGTGCCAGCAGTTTCGGGCAGGGTGGCCGGGCATTT. It is translated as CASSFGQGGRAF.

The V gene is TRBV4-1, the J gene TRBJ2-7; D is possibly TRBD1 (6 bases). Trimming shortened V by 4 bases and J by 1 base, and 17 bases separated the two germline ends. This CDR3 is built from 16 residues. Germline loops: CDR1 MGHRA, CDR2 YSYEKL. In DNA, the CDR3 is TGCGCCAGCAGCCCAGGGATGGGGGCCTTATCCTACGAGCAGTACTTC. It translates to CASSPGMGALSYEQYF.

The chain has TRBV2 and TRBJ2-1, with 8 bases identical to TRBD2. The CDR3 consists of 15 residues. V gave up 9 bases and J gave up 0 bases; unmatched junction bases: 7. The V gene's germline CDR1 is SNHLY and CDR2 FYNNEI. In DNA, the CDR3 is TGTGCCAGTACAACGGGGGGGAGCTCCTACAATGAGCAGTTCTTC. Translation: CASTTGGSSYNEQFF.

The genes are TRBV4-2 and TRBJ2-3; TRBD2 matches 8 bases. The V segment lost 4 bases and the J segment 6 bases; nucleotides outside the gene matches: 6. This CDR3 contains 14 residues. Germline CDR1 and CDR2: LGHNA and YNFKEQ. The CDR3 loop is CASSRGGRYDTQYF. DNA for the CDR3: TGTGCCAGCAGCCGCGGGGGGCGCTATGATACGCAGTATTTT.

This chain links TRBV2 with TRBJ2-2, with unresolved D. The CDR3 loop spans 12 amino acids. Germline CDR1 reads SNHLY; CDR2 reads FYNNEI. V dropped 8 bases and J dropped 1 base, with 5 bases sitting between them. For the CDR3, the DNA is TGTGCCAGCGCTGTGAACACCGGGGAGCTGTTTTTT. Translating gives CASAVNTGELFF. Supplemented by reference TRBV2 and TRBJ2-2, the full variable domain reads EPEVTQTPSHQVTQMGQEVILRCVPISNHLYFYWYRQILGQKVEFLVSFYNNEISEKSEIFDDQFSVERPDGSNFTLKIRSTKLEDSAMYFCASAVNTGELFFGEGSRLTVL.